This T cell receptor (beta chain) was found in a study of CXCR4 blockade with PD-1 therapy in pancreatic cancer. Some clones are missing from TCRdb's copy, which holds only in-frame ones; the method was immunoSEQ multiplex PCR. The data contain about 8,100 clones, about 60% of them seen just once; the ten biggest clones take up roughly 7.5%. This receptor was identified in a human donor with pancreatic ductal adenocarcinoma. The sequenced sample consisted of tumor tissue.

CDR3 residues: CASSLGTSEYNEQFF. Here the CDR3 DNA reads TGTGCCAGTAGCCTCGGGACTAGCGAATACAATGAGCAGTTCTTC. V usage is TRBV19 and J usage is TRBJ2-1; 10 bases are shared with TRBD2. Germline V lookup: CDR1 LNHDA, CDR2 SQIVND (reference sequence). V lost 6 bases and J lost 4; bases outside the gene matches: 6. The CDR3 contains 15 residues. The full variable domain, completed using reference TRBV19 and TRBJ2-1, is DGGITQSPKYLFRKEGQNVTLSCEQNLNHDAMYWYRQDPGQGLRLIYYSQIVNDFQKGDIAEGYSVSREKKESFPLTVTSAQKNPTAFYLCASSLGTSEYNEQFFGPGTRLTVL.